Given below is one T cell receptor beta chain in context. Its specificity is not known. After removal of 5 bases from V and 0 bases from J, the junction contained 8 bases not matched to a gene. There are 16 residues in the CDR3. Germline V gene sequence: CDR1 SGHTA, CDR2 FQGNSA. Libraries were prepared by immunoSEQ multiplex PCR; TCRdb keeps only in-frame clonotypes and omits some of them. Of some 19,000 clones listed, around 87% are singletons. This sample was included in a study of chemoradiotherapy in HPV16-positive cancers. Repertoires were sampled repeatedly during chemoradiotherapy. General observations from the study: In HPV16-positive patients, HPV-responsive T-cell expansion tracked better recurrence-free survival.

Sequences were derived from blood, sampled from a patient who underwent chemoradiotherapy. The genes are TRBV7-2 and TRBJ2-7; 9 positions agree with TRBD2. This sequence originates from a human donor with HPV-associated anogenital cancer. The CDR3 here is CASSLGGGVSSYEQYF. The CDR3 DNA follows: TGTGCCAGCAGCCTGGGCGGGGGGGTGAGCTCCTACGAGCAGTACTTC.